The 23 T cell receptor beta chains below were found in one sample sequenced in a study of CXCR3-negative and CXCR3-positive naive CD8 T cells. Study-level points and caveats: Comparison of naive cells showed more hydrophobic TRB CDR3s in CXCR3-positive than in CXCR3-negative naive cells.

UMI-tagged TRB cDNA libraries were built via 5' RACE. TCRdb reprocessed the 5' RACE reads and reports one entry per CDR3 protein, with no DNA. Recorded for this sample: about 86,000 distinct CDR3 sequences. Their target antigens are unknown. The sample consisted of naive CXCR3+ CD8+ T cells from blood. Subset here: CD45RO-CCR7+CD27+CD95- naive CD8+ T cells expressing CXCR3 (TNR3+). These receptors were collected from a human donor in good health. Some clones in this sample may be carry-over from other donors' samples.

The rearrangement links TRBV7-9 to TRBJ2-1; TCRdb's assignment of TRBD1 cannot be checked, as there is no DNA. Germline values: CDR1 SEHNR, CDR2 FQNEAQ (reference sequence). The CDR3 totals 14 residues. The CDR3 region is CASSIPWSPNEQFF.

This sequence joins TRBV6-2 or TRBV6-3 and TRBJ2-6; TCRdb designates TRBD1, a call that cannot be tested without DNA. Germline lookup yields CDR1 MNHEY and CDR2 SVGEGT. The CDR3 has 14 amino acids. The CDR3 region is CASSPEGESNVLTF.

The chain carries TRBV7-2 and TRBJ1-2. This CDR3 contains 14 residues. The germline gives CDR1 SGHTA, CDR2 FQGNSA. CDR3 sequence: CASSDPTEYYGYTF.

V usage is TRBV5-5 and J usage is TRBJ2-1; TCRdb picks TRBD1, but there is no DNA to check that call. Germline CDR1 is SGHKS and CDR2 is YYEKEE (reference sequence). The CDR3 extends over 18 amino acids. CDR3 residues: CASSPRGSSGSSYNEQFF.

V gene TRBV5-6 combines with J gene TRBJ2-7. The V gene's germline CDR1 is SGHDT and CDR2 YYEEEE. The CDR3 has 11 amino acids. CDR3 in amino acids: CASSWAAEQYF.

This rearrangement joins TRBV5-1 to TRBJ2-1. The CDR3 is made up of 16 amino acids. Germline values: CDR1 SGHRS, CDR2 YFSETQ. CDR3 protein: CASSLIQVTSYNEQFF.

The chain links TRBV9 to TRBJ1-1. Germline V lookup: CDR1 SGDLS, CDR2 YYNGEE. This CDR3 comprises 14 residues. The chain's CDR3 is CASSVGRLNTEAFF.

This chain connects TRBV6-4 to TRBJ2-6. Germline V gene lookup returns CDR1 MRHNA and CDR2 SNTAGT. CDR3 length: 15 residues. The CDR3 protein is CASSEEHSGANVLTF.

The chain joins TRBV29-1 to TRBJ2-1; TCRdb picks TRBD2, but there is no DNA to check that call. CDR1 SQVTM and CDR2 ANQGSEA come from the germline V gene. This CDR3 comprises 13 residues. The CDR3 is CSVPTADYNEQFF.

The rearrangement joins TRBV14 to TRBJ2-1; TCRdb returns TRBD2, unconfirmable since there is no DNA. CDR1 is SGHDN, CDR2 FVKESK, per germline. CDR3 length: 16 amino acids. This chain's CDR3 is CASSQGGQGAYNEQFF.

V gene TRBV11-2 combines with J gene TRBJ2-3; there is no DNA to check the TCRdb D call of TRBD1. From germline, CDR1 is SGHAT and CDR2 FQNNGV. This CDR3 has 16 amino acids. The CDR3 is CASSFPRGQGFSAQYF.

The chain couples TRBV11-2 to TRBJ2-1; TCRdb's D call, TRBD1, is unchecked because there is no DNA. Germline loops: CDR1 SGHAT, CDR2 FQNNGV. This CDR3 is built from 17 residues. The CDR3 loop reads CASSLAMAGPESREQFF.

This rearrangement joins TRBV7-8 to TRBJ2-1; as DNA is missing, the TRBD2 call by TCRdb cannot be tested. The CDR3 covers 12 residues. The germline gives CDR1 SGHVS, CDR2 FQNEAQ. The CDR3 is CASSLGLAEQFF.

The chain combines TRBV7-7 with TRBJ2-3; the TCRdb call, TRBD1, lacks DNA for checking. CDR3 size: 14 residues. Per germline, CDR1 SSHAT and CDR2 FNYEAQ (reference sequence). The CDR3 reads CASSLVPGDNTQYF.

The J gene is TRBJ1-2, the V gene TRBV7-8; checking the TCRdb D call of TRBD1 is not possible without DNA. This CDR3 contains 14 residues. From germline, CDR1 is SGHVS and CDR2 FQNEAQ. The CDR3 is CASSLDRGRDGYTF.

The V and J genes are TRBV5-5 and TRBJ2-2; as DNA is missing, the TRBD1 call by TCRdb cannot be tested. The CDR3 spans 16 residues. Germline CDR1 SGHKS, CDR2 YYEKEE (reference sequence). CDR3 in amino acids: CASSFRTEPNTGELFF.

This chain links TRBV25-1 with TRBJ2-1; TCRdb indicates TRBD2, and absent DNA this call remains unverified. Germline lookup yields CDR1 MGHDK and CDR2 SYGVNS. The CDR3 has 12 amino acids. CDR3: CASSSITSGQFF.

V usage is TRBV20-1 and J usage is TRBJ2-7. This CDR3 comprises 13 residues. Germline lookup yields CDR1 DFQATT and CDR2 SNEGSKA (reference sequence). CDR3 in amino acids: CSASGGRAYEQYF.

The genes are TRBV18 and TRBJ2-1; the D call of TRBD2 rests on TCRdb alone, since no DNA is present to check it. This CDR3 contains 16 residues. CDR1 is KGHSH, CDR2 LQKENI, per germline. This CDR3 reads CASSQRVYPSDNEQFF.

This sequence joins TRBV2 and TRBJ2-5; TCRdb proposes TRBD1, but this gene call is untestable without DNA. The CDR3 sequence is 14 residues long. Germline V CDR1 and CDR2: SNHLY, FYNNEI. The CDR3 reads CASFSGTGEETQYF.

The CDR3 sequence: CASSQVAGLSGDQHF. The V call is TRBV4-1, the J call TRBJ1-5; TCRdb selects TRBD1, and the lack of DNA leaves this call unchecked. The V gene's germline CDR1 is MGHRA and CDR2 YSYEKL. The CDR3 consists of 15 residues.

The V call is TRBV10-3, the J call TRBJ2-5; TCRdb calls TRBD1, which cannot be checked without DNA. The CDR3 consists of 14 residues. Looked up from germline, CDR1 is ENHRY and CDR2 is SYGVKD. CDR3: CAISDAAGEETQYF.

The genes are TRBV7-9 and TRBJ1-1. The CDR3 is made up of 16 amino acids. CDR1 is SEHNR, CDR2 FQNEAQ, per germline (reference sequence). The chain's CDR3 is CASSPIAAGKNTEAFF.